This T cell receptor beta chain was observed in a study of monozygotic twins with inflammatory bowel disease. Broader study findings: Treatment differences in immunosuppression may have added variability to the repertoires of patients.

Using eight separate reactions per sample, the authors generated cDNA. UMIs that included a 6-nucleotide sample barcode were added by template switching, which took place during cDNA synthesis. TCRdb derives one entry per CDR3 protein from the 5' RACE reads, leaving out DNA. The data show some 200,000 distinct CDR3 sequences, and the top ten clones hold 1.6%. The CDR3 extends over 15 amino acids. Germline V gene sequence: CDR1 DFQATT, CDR2 SNEGSKA (reference sequence). Comments on this clonotype: As yet, its antigen is unknown.

Whole-blood total RNA was extracted without T cell sorting. The V call is TRBV20-1, the J call TRBJ2-5. Sequencing was done on a sample of blood. This TCR was recovered from a human donor with ulcerative colitis or Crohn's disease, or a healthy co-twin of an affected twin (not recorded which). This CDR3 reads CSARDLEGRQETQYF.